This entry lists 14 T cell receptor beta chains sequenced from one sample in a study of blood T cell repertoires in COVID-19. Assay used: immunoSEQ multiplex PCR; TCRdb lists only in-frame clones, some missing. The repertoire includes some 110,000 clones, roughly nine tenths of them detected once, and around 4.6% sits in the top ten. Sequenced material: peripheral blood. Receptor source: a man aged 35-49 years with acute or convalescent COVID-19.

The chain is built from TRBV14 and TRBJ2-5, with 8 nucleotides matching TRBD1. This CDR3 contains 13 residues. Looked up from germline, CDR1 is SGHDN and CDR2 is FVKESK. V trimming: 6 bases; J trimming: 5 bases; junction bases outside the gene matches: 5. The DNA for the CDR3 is TGTGCCAGCAGGAGGACAGGGTCGGAGACCCAGTACTTC. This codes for CASRRTGSETQYF.

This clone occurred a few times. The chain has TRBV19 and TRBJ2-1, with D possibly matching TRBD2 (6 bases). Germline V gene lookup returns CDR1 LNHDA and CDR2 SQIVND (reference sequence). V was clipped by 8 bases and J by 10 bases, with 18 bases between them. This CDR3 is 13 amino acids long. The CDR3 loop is CASAGTRGVEQFF. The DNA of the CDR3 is TGTGCCAGTGCCGGGACTCGCGGGGTCGAGCAGTTCTTC.

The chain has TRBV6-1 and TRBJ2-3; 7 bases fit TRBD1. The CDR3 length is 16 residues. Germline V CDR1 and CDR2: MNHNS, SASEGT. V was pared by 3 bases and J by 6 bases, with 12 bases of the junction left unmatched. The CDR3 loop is CASSDYSRGFVDTQYF. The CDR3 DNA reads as TGTGCCAGCAGTGATTATAGCAGGGGGTTCGTGGATACGCAGTATTTT.

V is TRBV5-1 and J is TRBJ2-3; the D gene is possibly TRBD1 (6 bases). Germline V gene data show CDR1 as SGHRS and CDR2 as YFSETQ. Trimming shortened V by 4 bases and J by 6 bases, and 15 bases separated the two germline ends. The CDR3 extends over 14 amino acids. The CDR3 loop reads CASSLYIQGDTQYF. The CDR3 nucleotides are TGCGCCAGCAGCCTTTATATACAGGGCGATACGCAGTATTTT.

The CDR3 coding sequence is TGTGCCAGCAGTTACGGCAGGATGGACTATGGCTACACCTTC. It specifies CASSYGRMDYGYTF. V gene TRBV6-5 combines with J gene TRBJ1-2, with D uncertain. V was trimmed by 2 bases and J by 3 bases, leaving 10 bases between them. Germline V gives CDR1 MNHEY, CDR2 SVGAGI. The CDR3 runs to 14 residues.

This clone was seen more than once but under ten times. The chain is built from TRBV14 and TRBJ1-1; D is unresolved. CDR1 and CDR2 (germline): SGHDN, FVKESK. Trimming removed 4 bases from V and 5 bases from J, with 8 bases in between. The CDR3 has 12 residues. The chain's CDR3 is CASSLYNTEAFF. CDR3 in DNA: TGTGCCAGCAGCCTCTATAATACTGAAGCTTTCTTT.

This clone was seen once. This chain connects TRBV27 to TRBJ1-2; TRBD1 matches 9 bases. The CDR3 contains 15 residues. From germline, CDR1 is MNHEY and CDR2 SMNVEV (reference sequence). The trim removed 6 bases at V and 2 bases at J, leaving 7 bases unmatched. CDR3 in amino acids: CASRTNRGPNYGYTF. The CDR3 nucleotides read TGTGCCAGCAGGACTAACAGGGGGCCAAACTATGGCTACACCTTC.

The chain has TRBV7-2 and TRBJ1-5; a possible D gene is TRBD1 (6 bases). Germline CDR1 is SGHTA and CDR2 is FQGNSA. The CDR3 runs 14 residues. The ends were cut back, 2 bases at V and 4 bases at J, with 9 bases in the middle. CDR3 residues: CASSLQQGNQPQHF. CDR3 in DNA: TGTGCCAGCAGCTTACAACAGGGAAATCAGCCCCAGCATTTT.

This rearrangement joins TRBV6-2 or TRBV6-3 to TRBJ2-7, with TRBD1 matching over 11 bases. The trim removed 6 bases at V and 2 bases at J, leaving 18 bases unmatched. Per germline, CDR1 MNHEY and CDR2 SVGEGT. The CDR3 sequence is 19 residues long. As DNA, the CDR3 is TGTGCCAGCAGCCGCGGGACAGGGGGTACTAGGGAGAGGACCTACGAGCAGTACTTC. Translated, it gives CASSRGTGGTRERTYEQYF.

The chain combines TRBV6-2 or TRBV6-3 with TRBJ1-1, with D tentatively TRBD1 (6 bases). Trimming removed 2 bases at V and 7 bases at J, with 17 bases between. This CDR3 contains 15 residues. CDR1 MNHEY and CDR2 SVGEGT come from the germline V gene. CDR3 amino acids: CASSYGGASSSEAFF. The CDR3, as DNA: TGTGCCAGCAGTTACGGGGGGGCGAGCAGCAGTGAAGCTTTCTTT.

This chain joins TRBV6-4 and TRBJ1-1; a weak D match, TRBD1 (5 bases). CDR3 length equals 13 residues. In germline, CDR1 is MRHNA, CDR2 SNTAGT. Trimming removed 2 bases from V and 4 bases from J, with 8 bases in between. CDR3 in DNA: TGTGCCAGCAGTGACACAGGTAGCACTGAAGCTTTCTTT. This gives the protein CASSDTGSTEAFF.

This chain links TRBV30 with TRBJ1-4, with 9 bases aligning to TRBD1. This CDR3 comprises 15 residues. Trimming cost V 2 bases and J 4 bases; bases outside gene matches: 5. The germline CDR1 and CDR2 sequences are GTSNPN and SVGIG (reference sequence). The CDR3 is CAWSFRDRVNEKLFF. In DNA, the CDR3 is TGTGCCTGGAGTTTCCGGGACAGGGTTAATGAAAAACTGTTTTTT.

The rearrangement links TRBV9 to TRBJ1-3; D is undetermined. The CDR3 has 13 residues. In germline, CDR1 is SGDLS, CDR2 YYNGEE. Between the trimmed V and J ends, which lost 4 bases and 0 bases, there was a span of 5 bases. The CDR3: CASSTYSGNTIYF. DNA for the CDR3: TGTGCCAGCAGCACATACTCTGGAAACACCATATATTTT.

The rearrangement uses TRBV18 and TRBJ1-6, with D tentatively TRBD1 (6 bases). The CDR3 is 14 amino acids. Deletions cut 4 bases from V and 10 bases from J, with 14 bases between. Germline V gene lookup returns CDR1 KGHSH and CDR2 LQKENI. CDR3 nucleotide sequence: TGTGCCAGCTCACGGGACATACCGGGCTCACCCCTCCACTTT. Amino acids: CASSRDIPGSPLHF.